The 21 T cell receptor beta chains presented below share a single source sample, sequenced in a study of T cells after posttransplantation cyclophosphamide. Libraries were prepared by immunoSEQ multiplex PCR; TCRdb keeps only in-frame clonotypes and omits some of them. The sample contains thousands of clones, none of them singletons. Cyclophosphamide on days +3 and +4 followed busulfan-fludarabine conditioning and a marrow graft. The source material was PBMCs, sampled after allogeneic stem cell transplant with posttransplant cyclophosphamide. These receptors came from a male patient in his forties or fifties who received an allogeneic stem cell transplant from an unrelated donor, was CMV-positive, and had acute GVHD only. Some of the T cells may derive from the graft donor.

This clone was detected many times. The V and J genes are TRBV7-9 and TRBJ1-2, with 7 bases lining up with TRBD1. The junction had 10 bases not matched to a gene; V was cut back by 4 bases and J by 5 bases. CDR1 and CDR2 (germline): SEHNR, FQNEAQ (reference sequence). The CDR3 consists of 15 residues. The CDR3 nucleotides are TGTGCCAGCAGCTCCCCAGGGGGACACCTGTATGGCTACACCTTC. Encoded protein: CASSSPGGHLYGYTF.

This clone appeared a few times. The V call is TRBV30, the J call TRBJ2-7; D remains unclear. Germline loops: CDR1 GTSNPN, CDR2 SVGIG (reference sequence). The germline V and J ends were trimmed by 2 bases and 2 bases, with 13 bases remaining between them. This CDR3 has 14 amino acids. In DNA, the CDR3 is TGTGCCTGGAGTCTTACGACAACCACCTACGAGCAGTACTTC. Encoded protein: CAWSLTTTTYEQYF.

This clone occurred many times. The V and J genes are TRBV5-1 and TRBJ2-1; no definite D call. The germline CDR1 and CDR2 sequences are SGHRS and YFSETQ. V dropped 0 bases and J dropped 4 bases, with 5 bases sitting between them. The CDR3 has 13 residues. The chain's CDR3 is CASSLGQYNEQFF. The CDR3 DNA reads TGCGCCAGCAGCTTGGGACAATACAATGAGCAGTTCTTC.

The sample holds many counts of this clone. J is TRBJ2-7 and V is TRBV6-5; perhaps TRBD1 as D (6 bases). The CDR3 loop spans 14 amino acids. Germline V gene lookup returns CDR1 MNHEY and CDR2 SVGAGI. V gave up 2 bases and J gave up 5 bases, with 13 bases separating them. Here the CDR3 DNA reads TGTGCCAGCAGTTACGGAGGACAGCTTCACGAGCAGTACTTC. The encoded protein is CASSYGGQLHEQYF.

This clone was detected ten times or more. V usage is TRBV5-1 and J usage is TRBJ1-1; 11 bases agree with TRBD1. In germline, CDR1 is SGHRS, CDR2 YFSETQ. This CDR3 is 16 amino acids long. V was pared by 2 bases and J by 6 bases, with 9 bases of the junction left unmatched. The DNA for the CDR3 is TGCGCCAGCAGCTTCAGGACAGGGGGCTTTTGGTCTGAAGCTTTCTTT. Translation: CASSFRTGGFWSEAFF. Drawing the rest from reference TRBV5-1 and TRBJ1-1, the complete variable domain is KAGVTQTPRYLIKTRGQQVTLSCSPISGHRSVSWYQQTPGQGLQFLFEYFSETQRNKGNFPGRFSGRQFSNSRSEMNVSTLELGDSALYLCASSFRTGGFWSEAFFGQGTRLTVV.

This clone occurred many times. The gene calls are TRBV2 and TRBJ2-3, with D uncertain. V lost 1 base, J lost 5 bases, and 4 bases lay in between. Germline V CDR1 and CDR2: SNHLY, FYNNEI. This CDR3 spans 12 amino acids. The CDR3 spells CASSEGGDTQYF. The CDR3 nucleotides read TGTGCCAGCAGTGAAGGAGGAGATACGCAGTATTTT.

Ten or more counts support this clone. This chain links TRBV6-1 with TRBJ1-5; weak D call: TRBD1 (6 bases). This CDR3 has 15 amino acids. Germline lookup yields CDR1 MNHNS and CDR2 SASEGT. V was clipped by 0 bases and J by 2 bases, with 8 bases between them. The CDR3 loop is CASSEARGGNQPQHF. CDR3 DNA: TGTGCCAGCAGTGAAGCCAGGGGTGGCAATCAGCCCCAGCATTTT.

This clone was observed many times. The chain combines TRBV27 with TRBJ2-6; 7 bases fit TRBD1. This CDR3 comprises 14 residues. Germline assignment: CDR1 MNHEY and CDR2 SMNVEV (reference sequence). The trim removed 7 bases at V and 3 bases at J, leaving 3 bases unmatched. The CDR3: CASKGAGGANVLTF. Written as DNA, the CDR3 is TGTGCCAGCAAGGGGGCGGGTGGGGCCAACGTCCTGACTTTC.

This clone was picked up a small number of times. The V gene is TRBV12-5, the J gene TRBJ2-5, with 8 bases lining up with TRBD2. The CDR3 totals 16 residues. After removal of 2 bases from V and 5 bases from J, the junction contained 10 bases not matched to a gene. Germline CDR1 LGHNT, CDR2 FRNRAP. This CDR3 reads CASGLSGGMVGETQYF. The DNA of the CDR3 is TGTGCTAGTGGTTTGAGCGGGGGAATGGTGGGGGAGACCCAGTACTTC. Full variable domain (missing parts from reference TRBV12-5 and TRBJ2-5): DARVTQTPRHKVTEMGQEVTMRCQPILGHNTVFWYRQTMMQGLELLAYFRNRAPLDDSGMPKDRFSAEMPDATLATLKIQPSEPRDSAVYFCASGLSGGMVGETQYFGPGTRLLVL.

This clone was picked up many times. This chain joins TRBV28 and TRBJ1-5; no clear D. The V end was cut by 10 bases, the J end by 3 bases, with 4 bases between. From germline, CDR1 is MDHEN and CDR2 SYDVKM. This CDR3 has 10 residues. CDR3 DNA: TGTGCCACCTCCAATCAGCCCCAGCATTTT. It codes for CATSNQPQHF.

This clone has a count of ten or more. The chain joins TRBV5-1 to TRBJ1-1; no clear D. CDR1 SGHRS and CDR2 YFSETQ come from the germline V gene. Deletions cut 4 bases from V and 4 bases from J, with 11 bases between. The length of the CDR3 is 13 residues. This CDR3 reads CASSQVGGTEAFF. The DNA of the CDR3 is TGCGCCAGCAGCCAGGTCGGAGGCACTGAAGCTTTCTTT.

This clone showed up just a few times. The rearrangement uses TRBV30 and TRBJ2-7; maybe TRBD1 (6 bases). The CDR3 runs 12 residues. Trimming left V 6 bases short and J 0 bases short, with 9 bases between. Germline CDR1 is GTSNPN and CDR2 is SVGIG (reference sequence). CDR3 DNA: TGTGCCTGTCAGGGGAGCTCCTACGAGCAGTACTTC. Protein sequence: CACQGSSYEQYF.

This clone was recorded at least ten times. The V and J genes are TRBV6-1 and TRBJ2-5; D is unresolved. V lost 1 base, J lost 7 bases, and 19 bases lay in between. Germline V gives CDR1 MNHNS, CDR2 SASEGT. The CDR3 sequence is 16 residues long. CDR3 protein: CASSEVVDTNLGTQYF. CDR3 sequence (DNA): TGTGCCAGCAGTGAAGTCGTTGACACCAACTTGGGGACCCAGTACTTC.

This clone showed up just a few times. The chain combines TRBV11-2 with TRBJ2-1; TRBD2 aligns across 12 bases. CDR3 length equals 15 residues. CDR1 and CDR2 from the germline V gene are SGHAT and FQNNGV. The V gene end was trimmed by 5 bases and the J gene end by 6 bases; junction bases not matched to a gene: 5. CDR3 DNA: TGTGCCAGCAGCACGACTAGCGGGAGCTTCAATGAGCAGTTCTTC. Encoded protein: CASSTTSGSFNEQFF.

The table lists this clone with a few counts. J is TRBJ2-1 and V is TRBV29-1, with 7 bases aligning to TRBD2. This CDR3 is built from 16 residues. The ends lost 0 bases at V and 1 base at J; junction bases unmatched: 6. CDR1 and CDR2 (germline): SQVTM, ANQGSEA. The CDR3 spells CSVEDGGSQSYNEQFF. Written as DNA, the CDR3 is TGCAGCGTTGAAGATGGCGGGAGTCAGTCCTACAATGAGCAGTTCTTC.

This clone was counted a few times. The chain uses TRBV11-3 and TRBJ2-5, with D maybe TRBD1 (6 bases). V gave up 7 bases and J gave up 5 bases, with 11 bases separating them. The V gene's germline CDR1 is SGHNT and CDR2 YENEEA. This CDR3 has 12 amino acids. CDR3 protein: CASNEGVETQYF. The CDR3 nucleotides are TGTGCCAGCAATGAGGGGGTTGAGACCCAGTACTTC.

In its sample, this clone was seen many times. An end of the junction differs from the germline gene, which may be a read error. V and J are TRBV29-1 and TRBJ2-3; 8 nucleotides line up with TRBD1. CDR1 is SQVTM, CDR2 ANQGSEA, per germline. The CDR3 sequence is 15 residues long. The CDR3 is CSVRQGIGSTNTQYF. CDR3 coding DNA: TGCAGCGTACGACAGGGGATTGGGAGCACAAATACGCAGTATTTT.

This clone was found a few times. V usage is TRBV4-1 and J usage is TRBJ2-5, with 8 nucleotides matching TRBD1. The J segment lost 4 bases and the V segment lost 0 bases, leaving 10 bases of the junction unmatched. Germline assignment: CDR1 MGHRA and CDR2 YSYEKL. The CDR3 spans 17 residues. The CDR3, as DNA: TGCGCCAGCAGCCAAGATGGGGCGACAGGGGAACGAGAGACCCAGTACTTC. Translation gives CASSQDGATGERETQYF.

This clone was detected many times. This chain connects TRBV7-2 to TRBJ2-7, with a tentative D call TRBD1 (6 bases). Germline values: CDR1 SGHTA, CDR2 FQGNSA. The CDR3 runs 14 residues. The ends were cut back, 8 bases at V and 3 bases at J, with 17 bases in the middle. DNA of the CDR3: TGTGCCAGCGGCCGGGGACAAGGGATCTACGAGCAGTACTTC. Translated, it gives CASGRGQGIYEQYF.

This clone is medium-sized in the sample. The rearrangement joins TRBV28 to TRBJ2-7, with 7 bases identical to TRBD1. Germline trimming cut 5 bases from V and 3 bases from J; bases unmatched to any gene: 13. There are 16 residues in the CDR3. Germline V gives CDR1 MDHEN, CDR2 SYDVKM. The CDR3 nucleotides read TGTGCCAGCAGTCCGCGTGGGACAGCCTCAGACTACGAGCAGTACTTC. Its translation is CASSPRGTASDYEQYF.

This clone was recorded at least ten times. The chain links TRBV11-3 to TRBJ1-6, with 8 bases identical to TRBD1. The CDR3 spans 15 residues. V was pared by 5 bases and J by 6 bases, with 6 bases of the junction left unmatched. The germline V gene encodes CDR1 SGHNT and CDR2 YENEEA. The CDR3 coding sequence is TGTGCCAGCAGCAAAAGGACAGGGCTTAATTCACCCCTCCACTTT. It specifies CASSKRTGLNSPLHF.